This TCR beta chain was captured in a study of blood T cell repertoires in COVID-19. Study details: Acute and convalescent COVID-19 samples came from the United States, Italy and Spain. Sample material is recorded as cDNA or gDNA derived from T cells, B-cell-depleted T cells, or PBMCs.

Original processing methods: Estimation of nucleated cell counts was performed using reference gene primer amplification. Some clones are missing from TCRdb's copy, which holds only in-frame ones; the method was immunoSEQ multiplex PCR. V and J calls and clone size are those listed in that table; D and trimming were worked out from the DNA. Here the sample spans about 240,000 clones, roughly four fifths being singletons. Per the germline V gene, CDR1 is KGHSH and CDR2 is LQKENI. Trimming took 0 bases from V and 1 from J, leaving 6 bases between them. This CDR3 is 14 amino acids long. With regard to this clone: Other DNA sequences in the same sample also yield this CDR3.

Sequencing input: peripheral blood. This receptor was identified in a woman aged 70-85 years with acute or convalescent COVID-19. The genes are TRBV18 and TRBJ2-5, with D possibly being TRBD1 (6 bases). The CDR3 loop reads CASSPPGAQETQYF. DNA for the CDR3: TGTGCCAGCTCACCACCGGGGGCCCAAGAGACCCAGTACTTC.